Below are 25 T cell receptor beta chains sequenced from a single sample in a study of blood T cell repertoires in COVID-19. The method was immunoSEQ multiplex PCR; TCRdb's version includes in-frame clones alone and lacks a portion of them. This table has fewer than 250,000 clones, about 82% appearing once. The sample consisted of peripheral blood. Receptors were obtained from a man in his sixties with COVID-19, enrolled during active disease.

J is TRBJ1-2 and V is TRBV27; 9 bases map to TRBD1. J gave up 7 bases and V 6 bases, and 12 bases lay outside the gene matches. CDR1 and CDR2 from the germline V gene are MNHEY and SMNVEV (reference sequence). The CDR3 loop spans 15 amino acids. The CDR3 DNA reads TGTGCCAGCAGACCCTCCGGGACAGGGTTCGGTGGCTACACCTTC. It encodes CASRPSGTGFGGYTF.

The rearrangement links TRBV19 to TRBJ1-2; possible D gene TRBD1, 6 bases. The CDR3 has 12 residues. V dropped 8 bases and J dropped 6 bases, with 13 bases sitting between them. Germline values: CDR1 LNHDA, CDR2 SQIVND (reference sequence). The CDR3 coding sequence is TGTGCCAGTGGAACAGGGTCCCATGGCTACACCTTC. Translation: CASGTGSHGYTF.

The chain employs TRBV20-1 and TRBJ2-5, with D possibly matching TRBD2 (5 bases). CDR3 size: 11 residues. The germline V gene encodes CDR1 DFQATT and CDR2 SNEGSKA (reference sequence). Deletions cut 4 bases from V and 2 bases from J, with 5 bases between. CDR3 DNA sequence: TGCAGTGCTAAGCGGCAAGAGACCCAGTACTTC. Translated, it gives CSAKRQETQYF.

The chain recombines TRBV6-1 with TRBJ1-4; maybe TRBD1 (6 bases). CDR1 is MNHNS, CDR2 SASEGT, per germline. There are 18 residues in the CDR3. With 3 bases removed from V and 8 bases from J, the gap between germline ends came to 25 bases. CDR3 DNA: TGTGCCAGCAGTGATAGGCCACAGGGTGAGAATTCGTGGGAAAAACTGTTTTTT. It codes for CASSDRPQGENSWEKLFF.

This clone appeared a single time. The V and J genes are TRBV2 and TRBJ2-1; D possibly corresponds to TRBD1 (6 bases). The CDR3 runs to 15 residues. Trimming stripped 7 bases from V and 3 bases from J, with 16 bases between. The V gene's germline CDR1 is SNHLY and CDR2 FYNNEI. DNA for the CDR3: TGTGCCAGCACCGAAGAGACAGGCCTCTACAATGAGCAGTTCTTC. This encodes CASTEETGLYNEQFF.

The chain employs TRBV6-6 and TRBJ1-6; no clear D gene. The germline gives CDR1 MNHNY, CDR2 SVGAGI (reference sequence). V was cut by 2 bases and J by 9 bases, with 11 bases left in between. CDR3 length equals 14 residues. This CDR3 is CASSYEGSGSPLHF. The CDR3 DNA follows: TGTGCCAGCAGTTACGAGGGAAGCGGTTCACCCCTCCACTTT.

The J gene is TRBJ2-7, the V gene TRBV28; D is unresolved. Germline lookup yields CDR1 MDHEN and CDR2 SYDVKM. The CDR3 has 12 amino acids. The V gene lost 3 bases and the J gene lost 4 bases, with 7 bases spanning the gap. The CDR3 loop reads CASSLYKYEQYF. CDR3 DNA: TGTGCCAGCAGTTTGTACAAGTACGAGCAGTACTTC.

The CDR3 DNA reads as TGTGCCACCAGTGACACGACAGGTCCCGGGGAGCTGTTTTTT. This codes for CATSDTTGPGELFF. V and J are TRBV24-1 and TRBJ2-2; D possibly corresponds to TRBD1 (6 bases). V was shortened by 4 bases and J by 6 bases, with 11 bases between the two germline ends. The CDR3 sequence is 14 residues long. CDR1 is KGHDR and CDR2 is SFDVKD in the germline V gene.

V and J are TRBV6-5 and TRBJ1-2; D might be TRBD1 (5 bases). The CDR3 extends over 14 amino acids. Germline CDR1 is MNHEY and CDR2 is SVGAGI. V was clipped by 7 bases and J by 2 bases, with 14 bases between them. The CDR3 nucleotides are TGTGCCAGCAACTCACGGGGGGGGAACTATGGCTACACCTTC. Amino acids: CASNSRGGNYGYTF.

On this clone: The same CDR3 can be traced to other DNA sequences in this sample. The chain employs TRBV4-2 and TRBJ1-1; possible D gene TRBD1, 5 bases. The V and J ends lost 3 bases and 0 bases respectively, with 8 bases between them. CDR1 and CDR2 (germline): LGHNA, YNFKEQ. The length of the CDR3 is 14 residues. CDR3: CASSQGGVNTEAFF. The CDR3 DNA follows: TGTGCCAGCAGCCAGGGGGGAGTGAACACTGAAGCTTTCTTT.

V is TRBV3-1 (or the pseudogene TRBV3-2) and J is TRBJ1-2; D is unclear. CDR1 is LGHDT and CDR2 is YNNKEL in the germline V gene (reference sequence). There are 12 residues in the CDR3. V was shortened by 1 base and J by 9 bases, with 9 bases between the two germline ends. CDR3 in DNA: TGTGCCAGCAGCCAAGCGGGTAAGAGCTACACCTTC. Amino acids: CASSQAGKSYTF.

The rearrangement joins TRBV24-1 to TRBJ1-1, with 9 bases fitting TRBD1. The CDR3 contains 15 residues. CDR1 and CDR2 from the germline V gene are KGHDR and SFDVKD. V shed 3 bases and J 5 bases; nucleotides not matched to a gene: 6. The CDR3 nucleotides are TGTGCCACCAGTGATGCCGGGACAGGGAAAACTGAAGCTTTCTTT. It encodes CATSDAGTGKTEAFF.

The rearrangement uses TRBV4-3 and TRBJ1-4, with D uncertain. The CDR3 length is 16 residues. Trimming shortened V by 3 bases and J by 0 bases, and 11 bases separated the two germline ends. From germline, CDR1 is LGHNA and CDR2 YSLEER. The CDR3, as DNA: TGCGCCAGCAGCCAGGGCCGGGGAGCAACTAATGAAAAACTGTTTTTT. Translated: CASSQGRGATNEKLFF.

The V call is TRBV13, the J call TRBJ2-7; the match to TRBD1 covers 10 bases. This CDR3 region has 15 residues. From germline, CDR1 is PRHDT and CDR2 FYEKMQ (reference sequence). The junction had 11 bases not matched to a gene; V was cut back by 5 bases and J by 7 bases. Written as DNA, the CDR3 is TGTGCCAGCAGCACTCGGACAGGGGGGTGGTGGGAGCAGTACTTC. Residues: CASSTRTGGWWEQYF.

The rearrangement uses TRBV11-3 and TRBJ2-7; tentatively, D is TRBD1 (6 bases). The CDR3 runs 13 residues. Germline-derived CDR1 and CDR2 are SGHNT and YENEEA. Trimming removed 5 bases at V and 5 bases at J, with 13 bases between. CDR3 amino acids: CASSQRQAHEQYF. The CDR3 DNA sequence: TGTGCCAGCAGCCAACGACAGGCGCACGAGCAGTACTTC.

The chain employs TRBV3-1 (or the pseudogene TRBV3-2) and TRBJ2-2; D perhaps matches TRBD1 (6 bases). Trimming shortened V by 5 bases and J by 0 bases, and 10 bases separated the two germline ends. CDR1 is LGHDT, CDR2 YNNKEL, per germline (reference sequence). The CDR3 is 15 amino acids. The CDR3 nucleotides read TGTGCCAGCAGCGGGGGCCGGTCGAACACCGGGGAGCTGTTTTTT. It yields the protein CASSGGRSNTGELFF.

This chain links TRBV5-1 with TRBJ1-6, with TRBD1 as a possible D gene (5 bases). The V end lost 0 bases, the J end lost 5 bases, and 9 bases lay between the germline ends. This CDR3 is built from 15 residues. In germline, CDR1 is SGHRS, CDR2 YFSETQ. The CDR3 here is CASSLAGENNSPLHF. The CDR3 coding sequence is TGCGCCAGCAGCTTGGCGGGGGAAAATAATTCACCCCTCCACTTT.

The rearrangement joins TRBV5-1 to TRBJ1-1, with D unclear. The CDR3 has 13 residues. V was shortened by 0 bases and J by 1 base, with 4 bases between the two germline ends. Germline V gene sequence: CDR1 SGHRS, CDR2 YFSETQ. The CDR3 here is CASSLDTNTEAFF. In nucleotides, the CDR3 is TGCGCCAGCAGCTTGGACACGAACACTGAAGCTTTCTTT.

This clone was counted a single time. The chain couples TRBV7-8 to TRBJ1-5; no firm D call. The V gene's germline CDR1 is SGHVS and CDR2 FQNEAQ. V was trimmed by 5 bases and J by 5 bases, leaving 13 bases between them. This CDR3 has 14 amino acids. The CDR3 loop reads CASSGERLYQPQHF. CDR3 nucleotides: TGTGCCAGCAGCGGGGAGCGGCTTTATCAGCCCCAGCATTTT.

This clone was counted only a few times. The chain joins TRBV24-1 to TRBJ2-7; TRBD2 matches 9 bases. The CDR3 consists of 15 residues. V dropped 2 bases and J dropped 0; count of bases not matched to a gene: 1. Germline V CDR1 and CDR2: KGHDR, SFDVKD. The CDR3 sequence: CATSDCGGDSYEQYF. CDR3 sequence (DNA): TGTGCCACCAGTGATTGCGGGGGGGACTCCTACGAGCAGTACTTC.

The chain uses TRBV6-5 and TRBJ1-2; D gene ambiguous. CDR3 length: 14 amino acids. The V gene's germline CDR1 is MNHEY and CDR2 SVGAGI. Between the trimmed V and J ends, which lost 8 bases and 6 bases, there was a span of 19 bases. CDR3 nucleotides: TGTGCCAGCGGATGGACTGCCCTAAGCCATGGCTACACCTTC. Its translation is CASGWTALSHGYTF.

This chain links TRBV2 with TRBJ2-7; D is unresolved. The CDR3 loop spans 13 amino acids. Trimming cost V 3 bases and J 3 bases, with 9 bases left between them. The germline gives CDR1 SNHLY, CDR2 FYNNEI. The CDR3 nucleotides are TGTGCCAGCAGTGAGCTAGTATACTACGAGCAGTACTTC. Protein product: CASSELVYYEQYF.

This chain joins TRBV5-1 and TRBJ2-7; TRBD1 aligns across 9 bases. The germline V gene encodes CDR1 SGHRS and CDR2 YFSETQ. This CDR3 spans 16 amino acids. Trimming removed 4 bases from V and 3 bases from J; junction bases left unmatched: 11. The CDR3, as DNA: TGCGCCAGCAGCGAGCAGCCGGGACAGGGCAACTACGAGCAGTACTTC. Protein sequence: CASSEQPGQGNYEQYF.

This chain uses TRBV7-2 with TRBJ2-1; the D gene is possibly TRBD2 (6 bases). The CDR3 runs to 12 residues. Trimming took 7 bases from V and 8 from J, leaving 12 bases between them. CDR1 and CDR2 (germline): SGHTA, FQGNSA. CDR3 loop: CASNTWGDEQFF. CDR3 bases: TGTGCCAGCAACACTTGGGGGGATGAGCAGTTCTTC.

The rearrangement uses TRBV29-1 and TRBJ1-1; 10 nucleotides align to TRBD1. Germline V lookup: CDR1 SQVTM, CDR2 ANQGSEA. This CDR3 contains 14 residues. V shed 1 base, J shed 5 bases, and the junction held 4 bases outside the gene matches. The CDR3 loop reads CSVEAQGQGTEAFF. The CDR3 nucleotides read TGCAGCGTTGAAGCTCAGGGACAGGGGACTGAAGCTTTCTTT. The whole variable domain, remainder taken from reference TRBV29-1 and TRBJ1-1, is SAVISQKPSRDICQRGTSLTIQCQVDSQVTMMFWYRQQPGQSLTLIATANQGSEATYESGFVIDKFPISRPNLTFSTLTVSNMSPEDSSIYLCSVEAQGQGTEAFFGQGTRLTVV.